The clone carrying this T cell receptor beta chain was recorded a few times. Its antigen is undetermined. The isolated RNA, all of it, was reverse transcribed, so expressed TCRB transcripts were what got sequenced. Profiling relied on immunoSEQ multiplex PCR, and the TCRdb table lists in-frame clones only, not all of them. The sample yields a few hundred thousand clones, roughly 9.8% seen once. The source of the sample is a study of beta chain features in type 1 diabetes. Whole-study results and caveats: Across all four CD4+ subsets, people with type 1 diabetes showed modestly shorter TCRB CDR3s. Equally in patients and controls, PCR might preferentially amplify shorter templates.

This TCR was recovered from a man aged 25 to 40 with type 1 diabetes. The sequenced sample consisted of central memory CD4+ T cells from blood.

The CDR3 reads CASSQVLGETQYF. The DNA for the CDR3 is TGCGCCAGCAGCCAAGTACTCGGGGAGACCCAGTACTTC. The chain employs TRBV5-1 and TRBJ2-5; D gene unclear. The length of the CDR3 is 13 residues. Germline V CDR1 and CDR2: SGHRS, YFSETQ. The germline V and J ends were trimmed by 4 bases and 5 bases, with 12 bases remaining between them.